This T cell receptor (beta chain) originates from a study of blood T cell repertoires in COVID-19. About the study: There were acute and convalescent COVID-19 samples, and they came from the United States, Italy and Spain. From T cells, B-cell-depleted T cells, or PBMCs came the material, which was cDNA or gDNA.

Cohort 3 recovered donors had two negative PCRs, clearance, or symptom resolution. Trimming pared 5 bases from V and 5 bases from J, leaving 7 bases between. Germline CDR1 and CDR2: ENHRY and SYGVKD. The CDR3 length is 12 residues. The table came from immunoSEQ multiplex PCR; TCRdb's copy has only in-frame clones and leaves some out. The repertoire holds approximately 200,000 clones, with approximately 75% as singletons. This clonotype was obtained from a man aged 35 to 55 who had recovered from COVID-19. Sequenced input: PBMCs or T cells enriched from blood (not recorded which). The rearrangement links TRBV10-3 to TRBJ2-1; D remains unclear. The CDR3, as DNA: TGTGCCATCAGTTCAAACAACAATGAGCAGTTCTTC. It is translated as CAISSNNNEQFF.